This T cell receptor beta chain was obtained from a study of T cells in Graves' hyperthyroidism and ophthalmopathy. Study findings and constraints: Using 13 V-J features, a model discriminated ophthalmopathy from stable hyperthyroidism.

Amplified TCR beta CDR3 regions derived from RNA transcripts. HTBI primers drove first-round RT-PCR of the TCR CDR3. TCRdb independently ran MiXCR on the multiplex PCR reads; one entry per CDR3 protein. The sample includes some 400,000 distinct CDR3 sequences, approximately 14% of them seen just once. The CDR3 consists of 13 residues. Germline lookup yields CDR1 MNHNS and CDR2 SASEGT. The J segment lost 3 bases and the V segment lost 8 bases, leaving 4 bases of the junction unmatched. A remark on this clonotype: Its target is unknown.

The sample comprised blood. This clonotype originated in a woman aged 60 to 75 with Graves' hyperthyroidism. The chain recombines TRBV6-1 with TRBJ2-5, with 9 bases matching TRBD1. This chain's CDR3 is CASRRTGEETQYF. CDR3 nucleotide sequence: TGTGCCAGCCGCCGGACAGGGGAAGAGACCCAGTACTTC.